The rows below give T cell receptor beta chains drawn from one sample of a study of blood T cells in healthy people across ages. TCRdb re-called the 5' RACE reads through MiXCR, storing one row per CDR3 protein. The sample has roughly 700,000 distinct CDR3 sequences; roughly 50% are singletons. The sample was blood. These receptors were obtained from a woman aged 55-69 years in good health. Both conserved end residues are part of each CDR3. Each record gives: J gene, V gene, clone size, D gene, CDR3 DNA, CDR3 protein. A D gene is named only where the DNA matches it firmly. Clone size, where shown, is once, few, many, or a class for clones that have expanded.

>TRBJ1-1|TRBV29-1|NA|TRBD1
TGCAGCGCGGAGGGACAGGGGGGCACTGAAGCTTTCTTT
CSAEGQGGTEAFF
>TRBJ2-1|TRBV27|NA|NA
TGTGCCAGCAGTCCCAGGCCCCTAGGAACCAACAATGAGCAGTTCTTC
CASSPRPLGTNNEQFF
>TRBJ2-1|TRBV5-1|few|NA
TGCGCCAGCAGCTTGGTTGGGGATTTGGATGAGCAGTTCTTC
CASSLVGDLDEQFF
>TRBJ2-5|TRBV5-1|few|NA
TGCGCCAGCAGCTTGGAGGACAGAGAGACCCAGTACTTC
CASSLEDRETQYF
>TRBJ2-1|TRBV9|NA|TRBD2
TGTGCCAGCAGCGTCCGGTCTAGCGGCCCCAATGAGCAGTTCTTC
CASSVRSSGPNEQFF
>TRBJ2-7|TRBV29-1|few|NA
TGCAGCGGCGGGACAGCCTTCTACGAGCAGTACTTC
CSGGTAFYEQYF
>TRBJ2-7|TRBV3-1|NA|NA
TGTGCCAGCAGCCATCTGGGGCCCTCCGAGCAGTACTTC
CASSHLGPSEQYF
>TRBJ1-6|TRBV7-2|few|TRBD1
TGTGCCAGCAGCTTAGAATTTTCAGGGGGCGATTCACCCCTCCACTTT
CASSLEFSGGDSPLHF
>TRBJ2-6|TRBV27|few|NA
TGTGCCTCCAGCGGGCACTCTGGGGCCAACGTCCTGACTTTC
CASSGHSGANVLTF
>TRBJ2-5|TRBV4-3|NA|TRBD2
TGCGCCAGCGGCCAAGGGACTCAGGGCGGGAGCCAAGAGACCCAGTACTTC
CASGQGTQGGSQETQYF